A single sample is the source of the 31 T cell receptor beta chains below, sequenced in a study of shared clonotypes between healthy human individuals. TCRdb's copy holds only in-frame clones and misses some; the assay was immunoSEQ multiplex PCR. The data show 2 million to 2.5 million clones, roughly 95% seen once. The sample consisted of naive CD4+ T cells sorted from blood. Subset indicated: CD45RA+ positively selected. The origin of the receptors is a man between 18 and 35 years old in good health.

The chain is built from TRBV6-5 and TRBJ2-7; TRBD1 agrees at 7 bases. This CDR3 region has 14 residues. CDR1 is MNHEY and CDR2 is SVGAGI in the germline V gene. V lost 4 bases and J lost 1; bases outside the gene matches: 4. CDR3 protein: CASSSSRGSYEQYF. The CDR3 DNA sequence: TGTGCCAGCAGTTCAAGCAGGGGGTCCTACGAGCAGTACTTC.

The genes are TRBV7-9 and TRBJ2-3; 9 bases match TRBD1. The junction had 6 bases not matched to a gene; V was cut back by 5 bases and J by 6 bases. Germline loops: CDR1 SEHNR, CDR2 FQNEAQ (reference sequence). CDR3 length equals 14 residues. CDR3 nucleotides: TGTGCCAGCAGCCCTTGGACAGGGGCGGATACGCAGTATTTT. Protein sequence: CASSPWTGADTQYF.

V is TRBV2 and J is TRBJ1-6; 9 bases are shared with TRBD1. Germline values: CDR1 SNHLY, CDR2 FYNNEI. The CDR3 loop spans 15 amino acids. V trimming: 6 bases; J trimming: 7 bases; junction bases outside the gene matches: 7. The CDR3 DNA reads TGTGCCAGCAGAGCTGGGACAGGGACCAATTCACCCCTCCACTTT. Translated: CASRAGTGTNSPLHF.

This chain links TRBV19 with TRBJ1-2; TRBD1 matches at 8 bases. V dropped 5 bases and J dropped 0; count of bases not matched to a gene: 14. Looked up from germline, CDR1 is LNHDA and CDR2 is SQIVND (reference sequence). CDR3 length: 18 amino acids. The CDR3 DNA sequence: TGTGCCAGTAGTCCCCCTAGGACAGGGCCCACTTCTAACTATGGCTACACCTTC. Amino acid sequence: CASSPPRTGPTSNYGYTF.

DNA for the CDR3: TGTGCTAGTGGTTGGGGACAGGGCAATCTCATTGAGCAGTTCTTC. It is translated as CASGWGQGNLIEQFF. V is TRBV12-5 and J is TRBJ2-1; TRBD1 aligns across 9 bases. From germline, CDR1 is LGHNT and CDR2 FRNRAP. The V gene end was trimmed by 4 bases and the J gene end by 9 bases; junction bases not matched to a gene: 10. CDR3 length: 15 residues.

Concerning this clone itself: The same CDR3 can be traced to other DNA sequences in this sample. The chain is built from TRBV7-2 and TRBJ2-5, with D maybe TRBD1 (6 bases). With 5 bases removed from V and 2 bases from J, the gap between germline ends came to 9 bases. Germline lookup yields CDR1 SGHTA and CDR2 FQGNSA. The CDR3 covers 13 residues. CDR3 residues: CASSRGQQETQYF. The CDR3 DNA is TGTGCCAGCAGCCGTGGACAGCAAGAGACCCAGTACTTC.

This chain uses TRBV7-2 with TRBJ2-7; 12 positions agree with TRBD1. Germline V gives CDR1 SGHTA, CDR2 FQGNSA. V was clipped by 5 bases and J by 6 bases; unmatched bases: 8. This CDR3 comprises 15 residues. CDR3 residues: CASSPHRDRGLEQYF. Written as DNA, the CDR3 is TGTGCCAGCAGCCCCCACCGGGACAGGGGGCTCGAGCAGTACTTC.

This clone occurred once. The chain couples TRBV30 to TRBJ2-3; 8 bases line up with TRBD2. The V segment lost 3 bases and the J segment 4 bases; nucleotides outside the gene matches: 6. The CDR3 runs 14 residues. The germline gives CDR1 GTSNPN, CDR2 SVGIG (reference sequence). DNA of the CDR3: TGTGCCTGGAGCGGGAGGGGGGGCCCAGATACGCAGTATTTT. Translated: CAWSGRGGPDTQYF.

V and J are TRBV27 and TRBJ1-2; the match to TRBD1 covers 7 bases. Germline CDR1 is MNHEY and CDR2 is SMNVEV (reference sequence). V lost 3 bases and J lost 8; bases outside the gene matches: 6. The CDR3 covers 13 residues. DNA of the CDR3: TGTGCCAGCAGTTTCGAGGGGGCTGACGGCTACACCTTC. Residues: CASSFEGADGYTF.

The CDR3 reads CASTKGLAGAAAETQYF. CDR3 bases: TGCGCCAGCACCAAGGGACTAGCGGGAGCGGCGGCAGAGACCCAGTACTTC. This chain uses TRBV10-1 with TRBJ2-5, with 14 bases aligning to TRBD2. CDR3 length: 17 amino acids. Per the germline V gene, CDR1 is WNHNN and CDR2 is SYGVQD (reference sequence). V shed 7 bases, J shed 4 bases, and the junction held 11 bases outside the gene matches.

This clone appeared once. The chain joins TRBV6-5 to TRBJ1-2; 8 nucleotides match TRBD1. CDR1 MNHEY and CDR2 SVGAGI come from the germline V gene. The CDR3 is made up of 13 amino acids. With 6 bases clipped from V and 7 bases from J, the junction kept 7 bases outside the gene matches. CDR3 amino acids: CASRLGQGSGYTF. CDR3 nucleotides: TGTGCCAGCAGATTAGGACAGGGAAGTGGCTACACCTTC.

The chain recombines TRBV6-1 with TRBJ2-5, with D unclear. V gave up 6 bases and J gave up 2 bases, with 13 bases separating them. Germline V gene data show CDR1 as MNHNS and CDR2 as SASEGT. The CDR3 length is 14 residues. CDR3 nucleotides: TGTGCCAGCAGCGATCGGTGGTTACAAGAGACCCAGTACTTC. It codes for CASSDRWLQETQYF.

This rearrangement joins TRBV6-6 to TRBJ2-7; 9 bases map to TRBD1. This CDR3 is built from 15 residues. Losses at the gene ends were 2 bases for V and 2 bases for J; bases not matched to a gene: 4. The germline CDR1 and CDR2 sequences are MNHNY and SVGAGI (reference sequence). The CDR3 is CASSYGTGPTYEQYF. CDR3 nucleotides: TGTGCCAGCAGTTACGGGACAGGGCCCACCTACGAGCAGTACTTC.

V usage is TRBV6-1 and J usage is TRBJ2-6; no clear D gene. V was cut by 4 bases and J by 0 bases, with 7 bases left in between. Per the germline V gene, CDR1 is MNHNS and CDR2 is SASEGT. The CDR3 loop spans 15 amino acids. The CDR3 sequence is CASSVEVSGANVLTF. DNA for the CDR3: TGTGCCAGCAGTGTAGAGGTCTCTGGGGCCAACGTCCTGACTTTC.

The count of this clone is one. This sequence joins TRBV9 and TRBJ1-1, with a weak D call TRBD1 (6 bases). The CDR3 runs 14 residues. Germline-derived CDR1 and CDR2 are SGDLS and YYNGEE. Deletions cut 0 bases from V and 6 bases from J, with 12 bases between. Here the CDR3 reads CASSVGAGVSEAFF. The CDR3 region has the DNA TGTGCCAGCAGCGTAGGGGCAGGGGTGTCTGAAGCTTTCTTT.

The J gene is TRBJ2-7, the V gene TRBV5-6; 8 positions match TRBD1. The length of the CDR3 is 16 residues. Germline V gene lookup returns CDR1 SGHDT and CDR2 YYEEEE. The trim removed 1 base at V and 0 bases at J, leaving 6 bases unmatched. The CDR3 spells CASSLSGTGPSYEQYF. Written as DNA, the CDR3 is TGTGCCAGCAGCTTGTCCGGGACAGGACCCTCCTACGAGCAGTACTTC.

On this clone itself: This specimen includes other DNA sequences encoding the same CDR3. DNA for the CDR3: TGTGCCAGCAGTTACGGGGGCCAGCAAGAGACCCAGTACTTC. It codes for CASSYGGQQETQYF. V usage is TRBV6-5 and J usage is TRBJ2-5; weak D call: TRBD1 (6 bases). This CDR3 has 14 residues. Trimming took off 2 bases at V and 2 bases at J, with 9 bases between the two ends. The germline gives CDR1 MNHEY, CDR2 SVGAGI.

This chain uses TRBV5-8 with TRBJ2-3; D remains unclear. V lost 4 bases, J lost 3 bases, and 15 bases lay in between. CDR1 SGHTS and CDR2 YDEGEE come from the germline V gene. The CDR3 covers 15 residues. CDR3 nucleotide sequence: TGTGCCAGCAGCGCGGCCGCGTTTGGGACAGATACGCAGTATTTT. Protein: CASSAAAFGTDTQYF.

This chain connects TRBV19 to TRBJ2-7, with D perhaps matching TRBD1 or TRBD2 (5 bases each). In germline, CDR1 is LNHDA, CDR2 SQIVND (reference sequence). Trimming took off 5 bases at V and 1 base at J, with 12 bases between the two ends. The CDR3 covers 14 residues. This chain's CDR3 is CASSWGRGSYEQYF. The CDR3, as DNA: TGTGCCAGTAGTTGGGGACGAGGTTCCTACGAGCAGTACTTC.

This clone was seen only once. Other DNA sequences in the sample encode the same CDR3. DNA of the CDR3: TGTGCCAGCTCACCTACAGGGGGTCCCTACGAGCAGTACTTC. Residues: CASSPTGGPYEQYF. The chain recombines TRBV18 with TRBJ2-7, with 8 positions matching TRBD1. The ends lost 3 bases at V and 2 bases at J; junction bases unmatched: 3. The V gene's germline CDR1 is KGHSH and CDR2 LQKENI. The length of the CDR3 is 14 residues.

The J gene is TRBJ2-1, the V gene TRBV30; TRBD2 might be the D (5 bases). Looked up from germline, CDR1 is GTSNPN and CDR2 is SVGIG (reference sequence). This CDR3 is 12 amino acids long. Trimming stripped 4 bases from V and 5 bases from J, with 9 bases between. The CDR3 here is CAWKRADNEQFF. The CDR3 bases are TGTGCCTGGAAACGAGCGGACAATGAGCAGTTCTTC.

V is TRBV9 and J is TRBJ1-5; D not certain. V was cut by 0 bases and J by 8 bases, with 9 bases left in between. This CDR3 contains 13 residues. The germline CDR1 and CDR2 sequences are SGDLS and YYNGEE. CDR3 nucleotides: TGTGCCAGCAGCGTAGGCGCCCCCGAGCCCCAGCATTTT. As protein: CASSVGAPEPQHF.

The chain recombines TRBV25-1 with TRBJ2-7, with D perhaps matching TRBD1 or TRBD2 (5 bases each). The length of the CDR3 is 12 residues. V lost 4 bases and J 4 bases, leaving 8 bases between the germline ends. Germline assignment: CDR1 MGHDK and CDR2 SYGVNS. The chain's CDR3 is CASSAREYEQYV. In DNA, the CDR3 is TGTGCCAGCAGTGCCAGGGAGTACGAGCAGTACGTC.

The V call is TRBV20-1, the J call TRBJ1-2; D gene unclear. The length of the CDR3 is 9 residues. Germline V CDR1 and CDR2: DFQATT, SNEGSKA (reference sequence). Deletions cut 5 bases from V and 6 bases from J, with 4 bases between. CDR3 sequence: CSAQDGYTF. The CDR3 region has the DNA TGCAGTGCTCAGGATGGCTACACCTTC.

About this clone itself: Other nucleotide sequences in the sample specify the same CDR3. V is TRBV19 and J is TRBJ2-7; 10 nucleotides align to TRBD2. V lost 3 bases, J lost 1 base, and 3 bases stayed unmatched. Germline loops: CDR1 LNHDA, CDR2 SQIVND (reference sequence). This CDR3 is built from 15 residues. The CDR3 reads CASSISSGGSYEQYF. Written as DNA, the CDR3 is TGTGCCAGTAGTATCTCTAGCGGGGGATCCTACGAGCAGTACTTC.

CDR3 loop: CASSSGTSGHYEQYF. CDR3 sequence (DNA): TGTGCCAGCAGCTCCGGGACTAGCGGACACTACGAGCAGTACTTC. The V gene is TRBV5-4, the J gene TRBJ2-7; TRBD2 matches 11 bases. The CDR3 is made up of 15 amino acids. Germline assignment: CDR1 SGHNT and CDR2 YYREEE (reference sequence). V dropped 3 bases and J dropped 3; count of bases not matched to a gene: 5.

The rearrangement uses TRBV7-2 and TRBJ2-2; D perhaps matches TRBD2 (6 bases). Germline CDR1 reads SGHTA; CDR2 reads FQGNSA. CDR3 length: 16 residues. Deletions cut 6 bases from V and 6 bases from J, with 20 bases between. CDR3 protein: CASRRLGGVEAGELFF. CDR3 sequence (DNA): TGTGCCAGCAGAAGACTGGGGGGAGTGGAAGCCGGGGAGCTGTTTTTT.

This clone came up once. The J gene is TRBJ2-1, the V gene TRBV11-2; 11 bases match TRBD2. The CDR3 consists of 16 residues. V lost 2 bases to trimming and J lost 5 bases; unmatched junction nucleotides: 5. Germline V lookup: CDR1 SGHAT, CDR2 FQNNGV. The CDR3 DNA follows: TGTGCCAGCAGCTTACCCGGGACTAGCGGCCACAATGAGCAGTTCTTC. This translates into CASSLPGTSGHNEQFF. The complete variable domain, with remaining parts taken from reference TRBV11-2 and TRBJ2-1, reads EAGVAQSPRYKIIEKRQSVAFWCNPISGHATLYWYQQILGQGPKLLIQFQNNGVVDDSQLPKDRFSAERLKGVDSTLKIQPAKLEDSAVYLCASSLPGTSGHNEQFFGPGTRLTVL.

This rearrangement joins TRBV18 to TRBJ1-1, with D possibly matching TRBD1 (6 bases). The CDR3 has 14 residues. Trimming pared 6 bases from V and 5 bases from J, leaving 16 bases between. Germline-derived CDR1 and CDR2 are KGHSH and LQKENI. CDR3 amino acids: CASSQGQPWTEAFF. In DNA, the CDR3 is TGTGCCAGCTCCCAAGGACAGCCGTGGACTGAAGCTTTCTTT.

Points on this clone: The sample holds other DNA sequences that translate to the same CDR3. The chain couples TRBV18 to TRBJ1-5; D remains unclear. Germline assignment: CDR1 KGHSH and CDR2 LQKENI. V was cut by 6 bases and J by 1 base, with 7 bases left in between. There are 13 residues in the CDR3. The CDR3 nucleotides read TGTGCCAGCTCTCCCATAAGCAATCAGCCCCAGCATTTT. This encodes CASSPISNQPQHF.

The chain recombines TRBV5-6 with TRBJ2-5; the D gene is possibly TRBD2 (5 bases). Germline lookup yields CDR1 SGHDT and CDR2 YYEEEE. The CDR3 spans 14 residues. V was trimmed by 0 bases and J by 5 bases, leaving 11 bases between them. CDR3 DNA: TGTGCCAGCAGCTTGGGGCCCGGGGTCGAGACCCAGTACTTC. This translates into CASSLGPGVETQYF.